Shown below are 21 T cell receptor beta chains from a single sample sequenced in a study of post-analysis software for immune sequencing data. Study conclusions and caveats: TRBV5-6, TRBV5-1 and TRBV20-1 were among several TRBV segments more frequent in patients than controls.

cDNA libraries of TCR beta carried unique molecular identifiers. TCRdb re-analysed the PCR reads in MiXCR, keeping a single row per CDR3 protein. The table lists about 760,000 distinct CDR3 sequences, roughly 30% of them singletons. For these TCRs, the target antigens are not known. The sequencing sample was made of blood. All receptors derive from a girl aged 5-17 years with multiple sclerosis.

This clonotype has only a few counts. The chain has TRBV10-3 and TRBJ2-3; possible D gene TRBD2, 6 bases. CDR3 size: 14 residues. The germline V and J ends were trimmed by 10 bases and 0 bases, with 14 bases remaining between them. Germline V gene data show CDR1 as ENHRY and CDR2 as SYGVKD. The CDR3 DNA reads TGTGCCACCCTGGCTAGCGAGAGCACAGATACGCAGTATTTT. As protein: CATLASESTDTQYF.

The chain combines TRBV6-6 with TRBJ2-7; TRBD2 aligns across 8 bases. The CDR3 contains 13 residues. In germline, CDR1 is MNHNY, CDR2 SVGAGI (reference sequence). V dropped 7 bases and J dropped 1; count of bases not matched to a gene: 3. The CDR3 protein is CASNGRGSYEQYF. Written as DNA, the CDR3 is TGTGCCAGCAACGGGAGGGGATCCTACGAGCAGTACTTC.

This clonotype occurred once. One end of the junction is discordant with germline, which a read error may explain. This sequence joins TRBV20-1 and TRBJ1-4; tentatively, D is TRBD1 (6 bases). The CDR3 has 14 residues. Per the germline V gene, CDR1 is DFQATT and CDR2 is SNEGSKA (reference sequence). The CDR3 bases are TGCAGTGCGAGCCACAGGGATCGAGGTGAAAAACGGTTTTTT. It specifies CSASHRDRGEKRFF.

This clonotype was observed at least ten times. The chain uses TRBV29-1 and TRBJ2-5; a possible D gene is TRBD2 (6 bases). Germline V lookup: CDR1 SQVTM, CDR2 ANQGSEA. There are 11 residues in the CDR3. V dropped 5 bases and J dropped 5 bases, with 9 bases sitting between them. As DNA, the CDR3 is TGCAGCGTTCGGGGGTCGGAGACCCAGTACTTC. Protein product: CSVRGSETQYF.

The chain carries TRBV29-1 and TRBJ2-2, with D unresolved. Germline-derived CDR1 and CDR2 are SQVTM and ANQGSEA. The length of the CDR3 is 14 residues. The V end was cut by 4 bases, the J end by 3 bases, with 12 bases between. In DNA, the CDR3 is TGCAGCGTTGCATTTCTGGCTGACACCGGGGAGCTGTTTTTT. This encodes CSVAFLADTGELFF.

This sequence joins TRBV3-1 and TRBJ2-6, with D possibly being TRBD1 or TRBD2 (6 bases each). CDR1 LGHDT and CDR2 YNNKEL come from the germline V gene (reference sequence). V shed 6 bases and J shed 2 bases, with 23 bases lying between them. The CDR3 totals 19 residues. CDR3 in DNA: TGTGCCAGCAGACGAACCCTCTCGGGGGCGTCCCCTGGGGCCAACGTCCTGACTTTC. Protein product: CASRRTLSGASPGANVLTF.

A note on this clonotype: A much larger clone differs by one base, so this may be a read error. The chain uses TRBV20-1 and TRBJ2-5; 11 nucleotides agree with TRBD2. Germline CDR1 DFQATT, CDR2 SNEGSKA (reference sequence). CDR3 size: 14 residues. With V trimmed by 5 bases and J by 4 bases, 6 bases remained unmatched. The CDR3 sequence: CSAGLLAGVETQYF. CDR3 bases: TGCAGTGCTGGATTACTAGCGGGAGTAGAGACCCAGTACTTC.

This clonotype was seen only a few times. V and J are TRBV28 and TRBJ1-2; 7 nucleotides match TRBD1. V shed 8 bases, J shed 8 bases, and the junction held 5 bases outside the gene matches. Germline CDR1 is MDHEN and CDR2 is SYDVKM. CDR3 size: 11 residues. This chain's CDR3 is CASSTGTGYTF. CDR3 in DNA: TGTGCCAGCTCGACAGGGACCGGCTACACCTTC.

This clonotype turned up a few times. For the CDR3, the DNA is TGTGCCAGCAGTTTTGCGCCGACAGATACGCAGTATTTT. Translated: CASSFAPTDTQYF. This chain connects TRBV27 to TRBJ2-3; D is undetermined. Germline V lookup: CDR1 MNHEY, CDR2 SMNVEV (reference sequence). The ends were cut back, 3 bases at V and 3 bases at J, with 7 bases in the middle. The CDR3 length is 13 residues.

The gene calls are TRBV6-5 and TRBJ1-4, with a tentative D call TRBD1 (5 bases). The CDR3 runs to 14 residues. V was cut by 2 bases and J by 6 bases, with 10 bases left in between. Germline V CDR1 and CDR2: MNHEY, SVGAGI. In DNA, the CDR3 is TGTGCCAGCAGTTACAGGGGATCGGATGAAAAACTGTTTTTT. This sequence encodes CASSYRGSDEKLFF.

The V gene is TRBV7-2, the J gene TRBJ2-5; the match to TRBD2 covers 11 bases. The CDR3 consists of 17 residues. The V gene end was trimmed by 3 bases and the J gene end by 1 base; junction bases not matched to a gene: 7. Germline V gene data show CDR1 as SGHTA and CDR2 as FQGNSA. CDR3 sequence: CASSFRRTSGRQETQYF. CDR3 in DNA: TGTGCCAGCAGCTTTCGCCGGACTAGCGGGCGCCAAGAGACCCAGTACTTC.

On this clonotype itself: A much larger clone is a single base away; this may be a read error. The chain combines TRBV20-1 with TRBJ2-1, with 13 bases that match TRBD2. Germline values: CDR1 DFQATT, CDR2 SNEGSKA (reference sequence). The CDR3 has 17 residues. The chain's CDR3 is CRARDLMTSGGYNEQFF. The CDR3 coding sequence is TGCAGGGCTAGAGATCTAATGACTAGCGGGGGGTACAATGAGCAGTTCTTC.

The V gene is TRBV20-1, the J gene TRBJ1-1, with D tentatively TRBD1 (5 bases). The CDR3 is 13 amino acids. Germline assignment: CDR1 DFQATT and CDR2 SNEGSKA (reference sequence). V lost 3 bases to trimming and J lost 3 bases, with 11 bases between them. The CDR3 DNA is TGCAGTGCTAGGAGGGGAGGTTACACTGAAGCTTTCTTT. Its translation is CSARRGGYTEAFF.

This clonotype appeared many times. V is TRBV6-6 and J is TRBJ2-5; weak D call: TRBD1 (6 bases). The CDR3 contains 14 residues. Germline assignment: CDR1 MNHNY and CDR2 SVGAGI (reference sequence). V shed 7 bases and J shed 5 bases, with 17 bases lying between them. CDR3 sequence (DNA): TGTGCCAGCAAACCGGGACACCTCCAGGAGACCCAGTACTTC. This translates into CASKPGHLQETQYF.

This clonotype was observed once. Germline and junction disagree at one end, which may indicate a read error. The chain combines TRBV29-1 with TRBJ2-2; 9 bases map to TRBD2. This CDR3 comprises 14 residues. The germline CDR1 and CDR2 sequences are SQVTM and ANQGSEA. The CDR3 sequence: CGVASGMNTGELFF. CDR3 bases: TGCGGCGTCGCTAGCGGGATGAACACCGGGGAGCTGTTTTTT.

The CDR3 here is CASSVGQGAVSNQPQHF. The CDR3 DNA reads TGTGCCAGCAGTGTTGGACAGGGGGCCGTTAGCAATCAGCCCCAGCATTTT. The chain joins TRBV6-1 to TRBJ1-5; 11 bases line up with TRBD1. The CDR3 spans 17 residues. V was pared by 4 bases and J by 0 bases, with 5 bases of the junction left unmatched. The germline V gene has CDR1 MNHNS and CDR2 SASEGT.

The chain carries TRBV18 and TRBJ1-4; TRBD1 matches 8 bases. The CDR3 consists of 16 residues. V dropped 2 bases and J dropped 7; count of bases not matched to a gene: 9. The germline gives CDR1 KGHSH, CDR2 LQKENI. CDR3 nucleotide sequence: TGTGCCAGCTCACCATCCAGGGGGCTGCCTAGTGAAAAACTGTTTTTT. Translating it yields CASSPSRGLPSEKLFF. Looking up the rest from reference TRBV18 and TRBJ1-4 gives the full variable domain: NAGVMQNPRHLVRRRGQEARLRCSPMKGHSHVYWYRQLPEEGLKFMVYLQKENIIDESGMPKERFSAEFPKEGPSILRIQQVVRGDSAAYFCASSPSRGLPSEKLFFGSGTQLSVL.

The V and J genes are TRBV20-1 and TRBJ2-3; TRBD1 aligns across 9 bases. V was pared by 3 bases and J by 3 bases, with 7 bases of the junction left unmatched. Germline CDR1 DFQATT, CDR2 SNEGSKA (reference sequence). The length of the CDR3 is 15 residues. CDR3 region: CSARGDREETDTQYF. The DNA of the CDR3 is TGCAGTGCTAGGGGGGACAGGGAGGAAACAGATACGCAGTATTTT.

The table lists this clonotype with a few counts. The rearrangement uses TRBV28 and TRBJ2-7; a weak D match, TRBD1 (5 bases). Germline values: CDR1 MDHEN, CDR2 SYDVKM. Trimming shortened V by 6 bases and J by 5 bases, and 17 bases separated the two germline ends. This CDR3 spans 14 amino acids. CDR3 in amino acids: CASSPQGPYDEQYF. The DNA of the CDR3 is TGTGCCAGCAGCCCCCAGGGTCCTTATGACGAGCAGTACTTC.

CDR3 residues: CASSVASGVYNEQFF. In nucleotides, the CDR3 is TGTGCCAGCAGCGTAGCTAGCGGGGTATACAATGAGCAGTTCTTC. The chain has TRBV9 and TRBJ2-1, with TRBD2 identical over 9 bases. Per the germline V gene, CDR1 is SGDLS and CDR2 is YYNGEE. The length of the CDR3 is 15 residues. The V gene end was trimmed by 0 bases and the J gene end by 4 bases; junction bases not matched to a gene: 2. Full variable domain (outside the CDR3, taken from reference TRBV9 and TRBJ2-1): DSGVTQTPKHLITATGQRVTLRCSPRSGDLSVYWYQQSLDQGLQFLIQYYNGEERAKGNILERFSAQQFPDLHSELNLSSLELGDSALYFCASSVASGVYNEQFFGPGTRLTVL.

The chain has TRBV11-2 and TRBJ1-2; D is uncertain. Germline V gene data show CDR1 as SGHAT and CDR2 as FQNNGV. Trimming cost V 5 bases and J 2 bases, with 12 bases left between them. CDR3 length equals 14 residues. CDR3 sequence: CASSPSVMNYGYTF. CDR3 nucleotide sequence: TGTGCCAGCAGCCCCTCCGTGATGAACTATGGCTACACCTTC.